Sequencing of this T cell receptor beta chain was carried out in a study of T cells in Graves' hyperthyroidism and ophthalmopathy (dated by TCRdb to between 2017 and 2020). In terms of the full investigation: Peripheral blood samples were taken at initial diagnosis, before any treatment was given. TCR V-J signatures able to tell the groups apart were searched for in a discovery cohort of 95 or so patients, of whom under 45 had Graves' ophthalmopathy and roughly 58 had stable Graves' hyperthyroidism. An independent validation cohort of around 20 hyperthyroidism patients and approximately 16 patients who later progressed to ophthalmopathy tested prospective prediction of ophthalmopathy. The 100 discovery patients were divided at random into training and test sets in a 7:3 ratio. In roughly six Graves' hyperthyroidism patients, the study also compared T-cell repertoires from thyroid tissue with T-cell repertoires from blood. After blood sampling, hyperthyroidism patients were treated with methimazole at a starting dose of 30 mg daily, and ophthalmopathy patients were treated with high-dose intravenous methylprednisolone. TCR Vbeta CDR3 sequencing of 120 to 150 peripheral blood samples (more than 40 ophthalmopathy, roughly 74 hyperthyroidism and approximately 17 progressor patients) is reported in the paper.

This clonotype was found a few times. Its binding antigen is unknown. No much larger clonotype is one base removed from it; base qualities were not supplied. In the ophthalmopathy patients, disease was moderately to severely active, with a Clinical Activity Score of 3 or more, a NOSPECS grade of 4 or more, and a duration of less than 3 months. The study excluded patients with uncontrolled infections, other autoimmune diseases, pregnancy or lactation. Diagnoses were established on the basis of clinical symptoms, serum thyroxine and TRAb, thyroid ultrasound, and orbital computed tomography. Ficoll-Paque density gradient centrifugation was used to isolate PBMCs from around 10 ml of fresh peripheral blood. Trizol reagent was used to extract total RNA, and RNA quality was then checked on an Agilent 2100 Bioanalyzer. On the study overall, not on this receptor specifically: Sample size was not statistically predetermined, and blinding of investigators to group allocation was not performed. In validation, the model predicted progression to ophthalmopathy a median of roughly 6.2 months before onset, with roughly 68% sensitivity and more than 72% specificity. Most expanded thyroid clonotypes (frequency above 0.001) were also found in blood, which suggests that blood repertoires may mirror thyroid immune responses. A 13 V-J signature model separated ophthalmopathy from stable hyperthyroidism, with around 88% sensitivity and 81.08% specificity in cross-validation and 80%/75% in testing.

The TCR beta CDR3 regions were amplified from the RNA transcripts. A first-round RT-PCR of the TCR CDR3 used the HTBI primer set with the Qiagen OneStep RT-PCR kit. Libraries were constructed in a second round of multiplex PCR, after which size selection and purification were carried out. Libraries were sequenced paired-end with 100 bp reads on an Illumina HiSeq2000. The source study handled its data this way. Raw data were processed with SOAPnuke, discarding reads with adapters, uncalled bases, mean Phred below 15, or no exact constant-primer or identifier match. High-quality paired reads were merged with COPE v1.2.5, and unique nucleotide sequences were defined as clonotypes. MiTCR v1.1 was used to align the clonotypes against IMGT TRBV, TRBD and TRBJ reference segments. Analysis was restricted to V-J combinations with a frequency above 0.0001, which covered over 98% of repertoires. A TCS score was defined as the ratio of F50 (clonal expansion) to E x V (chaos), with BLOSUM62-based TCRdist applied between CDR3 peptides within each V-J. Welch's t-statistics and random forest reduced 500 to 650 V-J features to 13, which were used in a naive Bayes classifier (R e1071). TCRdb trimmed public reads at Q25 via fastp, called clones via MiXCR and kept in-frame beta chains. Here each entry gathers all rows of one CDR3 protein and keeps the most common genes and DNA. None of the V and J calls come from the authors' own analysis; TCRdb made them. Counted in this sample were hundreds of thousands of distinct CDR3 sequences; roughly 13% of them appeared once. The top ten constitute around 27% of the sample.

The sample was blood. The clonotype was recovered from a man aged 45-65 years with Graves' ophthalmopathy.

This receptor has the CDR3 CASSLELGRHEQFF. The bases are TGCGCCAGCAGCTTGGAATTGGGGAGGCATGAGCAGTTCTTC. The V gene is TRBV5-1 and the J gene is TRBJ2-1, with TRBD2 perhaps the D gene, on 6 matching bases. Trimming at the junction amounts to 0 bases on V and 8 bases on J, and the germline ends lie 12 bases apart. Including cysteine and phenylalanine, the CDR3 has 14 amino acids. Only the CDR3 region is kept as DNA, spanning 42 bases read in frame from base 1. The germline V gene gives CDR1 as SGHRS and CDR2 as YFSETQ.